The text below deals with one T cell receptor beta chain. This clonotype was recorded many times. Its antigen has not been determined. Nothing much larger sits one base from this clone, and base qualities are not available. Receptors were amplified or captured by PCR. Sequencing instrument: Illumina HiSeq 2500. Unique molecular identifiers were incorporated into TCR beta cDNA libraries to reduce PCR and sequencing biases. Some 500,000 cDNA molecules were obtained for every 1 to 10 million input T cells, so each molecule roughly corresponded to one T cell. The patient libraries were prepared and sequenced with the same protocol used for the earlier healthy control dataset. Within a given batch, samples were prepared together, multiplexed and sequenced on the same HiSeq lane. The authors processed their data as follows. Raw barcoded reads were processed with MIGEC, and single-read molecular identifier groups were discarded before consensus assembly and CDR3 extraction. VDJtools was used for post-analysis of the clonotype tables, with diversity normalized by down-sampling every dataset to the smallest sample size. In repertoire overlap clustering, CDR3 amino acid sequences, but not nucleotide sequences, were matched to correct batch-related cross-sample contamination. TCRdb took the public reads, trimmed them with fastp at Q25, ran MiXCR for clone calling and kept in-frame beta chains. For every CDR3 protein sequence, its rows merge into one entry that carries the most common genes and DNA. The V and J calls here are based on TCRdb, not the publication. The sample data list approximately 360,000 distinct CDR3 sequences, and approximately 38% of these were observed just once. The ten biggest clones cover over 10% of the sample.

To demonstrate the VDJtools post-analysis software, the study profiled TCR beta repertoires from the peripheral blood of about 13 young patients with multiple sclerosis. The multiple sclerosis patients were children and adolescents between about 6 and 16 years of age. The junction shows trimming of 4 bases on V and 2 bases on J, plus 5 bases between the germline ends. The CDR3 runs 12 amino acids, cysteine and phenylalanine included. Here the CDR3 DNA is all that survives: 36 bases in frame from base 1. The germline V gene provides CDR1 MDHEN and CDR2 SYDVKM. The data derive from a study of post-analysis software for immune sequencing data (dated by TCRdb to between 2014 and 2017). At the level of the whole study: Recorded disease courses included relapsing-remitting, secondary progressive and progressive-relapsing multiple sclerosis, with some patients lacking subtype annotation. The patient repertoires were set against under 13 previously published healthy control repertoires from donors whose ages ranged from roughly 6 to 27 years. A subset of samples was prepared in parallel using single-end sample barcoding, then pooled and co-amplified after Illumina adapter ligation. Points the paper makes about the study in general: Compared with controls, multiple sclerosis patients had significantly lower normalized Chao1 diversity, a finding suggesting substantial peripheral T-cell clonal expansion. The control group was slightly older than the multiple sclerosis patient group. Four to six TRBV segments, including TRBV5-6, TRBV5-1 and TRBV20-1, were significantly more frequent in patients than controls. Strong co-clustering of samples prepared in the same batch was shown by direct clustering with F measure, prompting a batch-effect correction.

What was sequenced was blood. Rearrangement joined TRBV28 to TRBJ1-2; no D segment can be confidently identified. The sequence derives from a girl between 10 and 17 years old with multiple sclerosis. The DNA sequence follows: TGTGCCAGCAGTTCGGGGAACTATGGCTACACCTTC. The resulting protein is CASSSGNYGYTF.